This section outlines one T cell receptor (beta chain) sequence together with its context. The antigen remains unidentified. These data belong to a study of OX40 agonist ivuxolimab in advanced cancers. Study-level results: Also showing low normalized T-cell clonal expansion were some of the nonresponders. At 0.1 to 3.0 mg/kg and by week 6, clonal expansion occurred in CD4+ and CD8+ blood T cells.

Germline-derived CDR1 and CDR2 are SGHRS and YFSETQ. The CDR3 consists of 13 residues. Between the trimmed V and J ends, which lost 4 bases and 1 base, there was a span of 8 bases. Clones were read by immunoSEQ multiplex PCR, and TCRdb kept only the in-frame ones, dropping some. This table has around 84,000 clones, around 90% appearing once. The chain has TRBV5-1 and TRBJ1-1; D uncertain. The receptor was derived from an adult with an advanced solid tumor such as melanoma, head and neck, liver or kidney cancer. The sequencing used CD4+ or CD8+ T cells sorted from blood, collected in a trial of the OX40 agonist ivuxolimab. The CDR3 reads CASSPRPNTEAFF. CDR3 nucleotides: TGCGCCAGCAGCCCCCGCCCGAACACTGAAGCTTTCTTT. Filled out from reference TRBV5-1 and TRBJ1-1, the complete variable domain reads KAGVTQTPRYLIKTRGQQVTLSCSPISGHRSVSWYQQTPGQGLQFLFEYFSETQRNKGNFPGRFSGRQFSNSRSEMNVSTLELGDSALYLCASSPRPNTEAFFGQGTRLTVV.